A selection of T cell receptor beta chains follows, all from one sample in a study of blood T cell repertoires in COVID-19. Sequencing was performed with immunoSEQ multiplex PCR; in TCRdb, only in-frame clones are kept and a portion is missing. Of some 370,000 clones in the sample, 70% to 90% were seen once. Input material: peripheral blood. The receptor set was obtained from a young woman with COVID-19, enrolled during active disease. CDR3s include the opening cysteine and the closing phenylalanine or tryptophan. The order of the fields is V gene, D gene, J gene, clone size, CDR3 protein, CDR3 DNA. The D gene is left open where the match is weak. Clone size is stated in some rows and not others, as once, few, many or a class when expanded.

v_gene: TRBV15; d_gene: TRBD2; j_gene: TRBJ2-1; abundance: NA; CDR3aa: CATSRGEGLAVNEQFF; CDR3nt: TGTGCCACCAGCAGAGGCGAGGGACTAGCCGTAAATGAGCAGTTCTTC
v_gene: TRBV11-2; d_gene: TRBD2; j_gene: TRBJ2-1; abundance: NA; CDR3aa: CASSPGLAGYNEQFF; CDR3nt: TGTGCCAGCAGCCCCGGACTAGCGGGCTACAATGAGCAGTTCTTC
v_gene: TRBV2; d_gene: TRBD1; j_gene: TRBJ1-2; abundance: NA; CDR3aa: CASSLTGGGVNYGYTF; CDR3nt: TGTGCCAGCAGTTTGACAGGGGGTGGAGTTAACTATGGCTACACCTTC
v_gene: TRBV3-1/TRBV3-2; d_gene: TRBD2; j_gene: TRBJ2-1; abundance: once; CDR3aa: CASSRTSGSPNEQFF; CDR3nt: TGTGCCAGCTCCCGGACTAGCGGGAGCCCCAATGAGCAGTTCTTC
v_gene: TRBV7-8; d_gene: NA; j_gene: TRBJ1-1; abundance: NA; CDR3aa: CASSLEWRTEAFF; CDR3nt: TGTGCCAGCAGCTTAGAATGGAGGACTGAAGCTTTCTTT
v_gene: TRBV18; d_gene: NA; j_gene: TRBJ1-5; abundance: NA; CDR3aa: CASSRNTELSNQPQHF; CDR3nt: TGTGCCAGCTCACGAAATACAGAGCTTAGCAATCAGCCCCAGCATTTT
v_gene: TRBV7-9; d_gene: NA; j_gene: TRBJ1-4; abundance: NA; CDR3aa: CASSSRRAGRNEKLFF; CDR3nt: TGTGCCAGCAGCTCCCGGCGTGCGGGACGTAATGAAAAACTGTTTTTT
v_gene: TRBV6-4; d_gene: TRBD2; j_gene: TRBJ2-7; abundance: NA; CDR3aa: CASSEPPLAGVVGHEQYF; CDR3nt: TGTGCCAGCAGTGAGCCCCCGCTAGCGGGAGTCGTGGGCCACGAGCAGTACTTC
v_gene: TRBV11-3; d_gene: TRBD2; j_gene: TRBJ2-1; abundance: NA; CDR3aa: CASSLGGVFGGRQFF; CDR3nt: TGTGCCAGCAGCTTAGGTGGGGTTTTCGGGGGGAGGCAGTTCTTC
v_gene: TRBV7-2; d_gene: TRBD1; j_gene: TRBJ2-7; abundance: NA; CDR3aa: CASSPRTGGVYEQYF; CDR3nt: TGTGCCAGCAGCCCCAGGACAGGGGGCGTCTACGAGCAGTACTTC
v_gene: TRBV5-1; d_gene: NA; j_gene: TRBJ1-4; abundance: NA; CDR3aa: CASSLNRGGIEKLFF; CDR3nt: TGCGCCAGCAGCTTGAACCGAGGAGGGATCGAAAAACTGTTTTTT
v_gene: TRBV28; d_gene: NA; j_gene: TRBJ1-6; abundance: NA; CDR3aa: CASSFVGGRGSPLHF; CDR3nt: TGTGCCAGCAGTTTCGTGGGGGGAAGGGGTTCACCCCTCCACTTT
v_gene: TRBV21-1; d_gene: NA; j_gene: TRBJ2-1; abundance: NA; CDR3aa: CASSKEEVPAGNEQFF; CDR3nt: TGTGCCAGCAGCAAAGAGGAGGTCCCGGCGGGTAATGAGCAGTTCTTC
v_gene: TRBV4-2; d_gene: TRBD1; j_gene: TRBJ2-3; abundance: NA; CDR3aa: CASSQHTNTGDTQYF; CDR3nt: TGTGCCAGCAGCCAACACACGAATACAGGGGACACGCAGTATTTT
v_gene: TRBV11-1; d_gene: TRBD2; j_gene: TRBJ2-1; abundance: NA; CDR3aa: CASSLATSGGYNEQFF; CDR3nt: TGTGCCAGCAGCTTAGCGACTAGCGGGGGGTACAATGAGCAGTTCTTC
v_gene: TRBV28; d_gene: NA; j_gene: TRBJ2-7; abundance: NA; CDR3aa: CASSISYEQYF; CDR3nt: TGTGCCAGCAGTATTAGCTACGAGCAGTACTTC
v_gene: TRBV24-1; d_gene: TRBD1; j_gene: TRBJ1-2; abundance: NA; CDR3aa: CATSDPGTGGSGYTF; CDR3nt: TGTGCCACCAGTGATCCCGGGACAGGGGGCTCGGGCTACACCTTC
v_gene: TRBV5-4; d_gene: TRBD2; j_gene: TRBJ2-5; abundance: NA; CDR3aa: CASSLTAGGPGETQYF; CDR3nt: TGTGCCAGCAGCTTGACTGCGGGAGGGCCCGGAGAGACCCAGTACTTC
v_gene: TRBV7-3; d_gene: TRBD2; j_gene: TRBJ2-1; abundance: NA; CDR3aa: CASSLPLAGVNEQFF; CDR3nt: TGTGCCAGCAGCTTACCACTAGCGGGAGTAAATGAGCAGTTCTTC
v_gene: TRBV7-9; d_gene: TRBD1; j_gene: TRBJ1-1; abundance: NA; CDR3aa: CASSPGRGFTEAFF; CDR3nt: TGTGCCAGCAGCCCAGGCAGGGGGTTCACTGAAGCTTTCTTT
v_gene: TRBV7-2; d_gene: NA; j_gene: TRBJ2-3; abundance: once; CDR3aa: CASSLMEQATQYF; CDR3nt: TGTGCCAGCAGCTTAATGGAACAGGCTACGCAGTATTTT
v_gene: TRBV3-1/TRBV3-2; d_gene: NA; j_gene: TRBJ1-2; abundance: NA; CDR3aa: CASSQEPGTLGYTF; CDR3nt: TGTGCCAGCAGCCAAGAACCCGGGACTTTAGGCTACACCTTC
v_gene: TRBV9; d_gene: NA; j_gene: TRBJ1-3; abundance: NA; CDR3aa: CASSVVADPGNTIYF; CDR3nt: TGTGCCAGCAGCGTAGTTGCGGATCCTGGAAACACCATATATTTT
v_gene: TRBV2; d_gene: TRBD1; j_gene: TRBJ2-4; abundance: NA; CDR3aa: CASSERTGGDIQYF; CDR3nt: TGTGCCAGCAGTGAAAGGACAGGGGGGGACATTCAGTACTTC
v_gene: TRBV19; d_gene: NA; j_gene: TRBJ2-5; abundance: NA; CDR3aa: CASSRGTQETQYF; CDR3nt: TGTGCCAGTAGTAGGGGGACTCAAGAGACCCAGTACTTC
v_gene: TRBV15; d_gene: TRBD1; j_gene: TRBJ2-7; abundance: NA; CDR3aa: CATSGDRASTYEQYF; CDR3nt: TGTGCCACCAGCGGTGACAGGGCTTCGACCTACGAGCAGTACTTC
v_gene: TRBV19; d_gene: NA; j_gene: TRBJ2-7; abundance: NA; CDR3aa: CASARSGISYEQYF; CDR3nt: TGTGCCAGCGCCCGCTCCGGGATCTCCTACGAGCAGTACTTC
v_gene: TRBV7-2; d_gene: TRBD1; j_gene: TRBJ2-7; abundance: NA; CDR3aa: CASSRDREAYEQYF; CDR3nt: TGTGCCAGCAGCCGGGACAGGGAAGCCTACGAGCAGTACTTC
v_gene: TRBV10-2; d_gene: NA; j_gene: TRBJ2-7; abundance: NA; CDR3aa: CASSGGVSNEQYF; CDR3nt: TGCGCCAGCTCGGGCGGGGTCTCCAACGAGCAGTACTTC
v_gene: TRBV13; d_gene: NA; j_gene: TRBJ2-7; abundance: NA; CDR3aa: CASSLGRYEQYF; CDR3nt: TGTGCCAGCAGCTTAGGCCGCTACGAGCAGTACTTC
v_gene: TRBV6-1; d_gene: NA; j_gene: TRBJ2-6; abundance: NA; CDR3aa: CASSEEGAGANVLTF; CDR3nt: TGTGCCAGCAGTGAGGAGGGAGCTGGGGCCAACGTCCTGACTTTC
v_gene: TRBV18; d_gene: NA; j_gene: TRBJ2-7; abundance: once; CDR3aa: CASSPGLTYEQYF; CDR3nt: TGTGCCAGCTCACCCGGACTAACCTACGAGCAGTACTTC
v_gene: TRBV12-3/TRBV12-4; d_gene: TRBD2; j_gene: TRBJ2-7; abundance: NA; CDR3aa: CASSFGLAYEQYF; CDR3nt: TGTGCCAGCAGTTTCGGACTAGCCTACGAGCAGTACTTC
v_gene: TRBV28; d_gene: NA; j_gene: TRBJ2-1; abundance: NA; CDR3aa: CATTPGGQWYNEQFF; CDR3nt: TGTGCCACGACCCCCGGGGGGCAATGGTACAATGAGCAGTTCTTC
v_gene: TRBV15; d_gene: NA; j_gene: TRBJ2-4; abundance: NA; CDR3aa: CATSRELGLAKNIQYF; CDR3nt: TGTGCCACCAGCAGGGAGCTAGGATTAGCCAAAAACATTCAGTACTTC
v_gene: TRBV5-5; d_gene: TRBD2; j_gene: TRBJ2-7; abundance: NA; CDR3aa: CASSLWLAGGGEQYF; CDR3nt: TGTGCCAGCAGCTTATGGCTAGCGGGAGGGGGCGAGCAGTACTTC
v_gene: TRBV19; d_gene: NA; j_gene: TRBJ2-2; abundance: NA; CDR3aa: CASKQVTNTGELFF; CDR3nt: TGTGCCAGTAAGCAGGTCACGAACACCGGGGAGCTGTTTTTT
v_gene: TRBV30; d_gene: NA; j_gene: TRBJ2-6; abundance: NA; CDR3aa: CAWSVFSGANVLTF; CDR3nt: TGTGCCTGGAGTGTCTTTTCTGGGGCCAACGTCCTGACTTTC
v_gene: TRBV25-1; d_gene: NA; j_gene: TRBJ2-7; abundance: NA; CDR3aa: CASSEELRDEQYF; CDR3nt: TGTGCCAGCAGTGAAGAGTTGAGGGACGAGCAGTACTTC
v_gene: TRBV11-2; d_gene: TRBD1; j_gene: TRBJ1-1; abundance: NA; CDR3aa: CASSLRGVSMNTEAFF; CDR3nt: TGTGCCAGCAGCCTCAGGGGGGTCAGCATGAACACTGAAGCTTTCTTT
v_gene: TRBV15; d_gene: NA; j_gene: TRBJ1-5; abundance: few; CDR3aa: CATSRARQSPNQPQHF; CDR3nt: TGTGCCACCAGCAGAGCCAGACAGAGTCCCAATCAGCCCCAGCATTTT
v_gene: TRBV5-6; d_gene: NA; j_gene: TRBJ1-4; abundance: NA; CDR3aa: CASSLGHLDEKLFF; CDR3nt: TGTGCCAGCAGCTTAGGACATTTGGATGAAAAACTGTTTTTT
v_gene: TRBV6-2/TRBV6-3; d_gene: NA; j_gene: TRBJ2-1; abundance: NA; CDR3aa: CASSRREAQFF; CDR3nt: TGTGCCAGCAGTAGGAGGGAGGCGCAGTTCTTC
v_gene: TRBV19; d_gene: NA; j_gene: TRBJ1-5; abundance: NA; CDR3aa: CASTVFVQRNQPQHF; CDR3nt: TGTGCCAGTACTGTATTCGTTCAGAGGAATCAGCCCCAGCATTTT
v_gene: TRBV5-1; d_gene: TRBD1; j_gene: TRBJ1-6; abundance: once; CDR3aa: CASSSSQGPKLNSPLHF; CDR3nt: TGCGCCAGCAGCTCGTCACAGGGGCCAAAATTAAATTCACCCCTCCACTTT
v_gene: TRBV23-1; d_gene: TRBD1; j_gene: TRBJ1-2; abundance: NA; CDR3aa: CASSQTTGLGYTF; CDR3nt: TGCGCCAGCAGTCAGACGACAGGGCTTGGCTACACCTTC
v_gene: TRBV30; d_gene: NA; j_gene: TRBJ2-2; abundance: NA; CDR3aa: CAWSERGELFF; CDR3nt: TGTGCCTGGAGTGAGAGAGGGGAGCTGTTTTTT
v_gene: TRBV6-5; d_gene: NA; j_gene: TRBJ2-6; abundance: NA; CDR3aa: CASSLEGGRANVLTF; CDR3nt: TGTGCCAGCAGTTTGGAGGGCGGTAGGGCCAACGTCCTGACTTTC
v_gene: TRBV7-2; d_gene: TRBD1; j_gene: TRBJ1-4; abundance: few; CDR3aa: CASSYQGQGGEKLFF; CDR3nt: TGTGCCAGCAGCTACCAGGGACAGGGTGGGGAAAAACTGTTTTTT
v_gene: TRBV7-2; d_gene: NA; j_gene: TRBJ2-5; abundance: once; CDR3aa: CASSDQGHQETQYF; CDR3nt: TGTGCCAGCAGCGACCAGGGACATCAAGAGACCCAGTACTTC
v_gene: TRBV5-4; d_gene: TRBD1; j_gene: TRBJ2-7; abundance: NA; CDR3aa: CASSPTGTAPREQYF; CDR3nt: TGTGCCAGCAGCCCAACCGGGACAGCCCCTAGGGAGCAGTACTTC
v_gene: TRBV4-1; d_gene: NA; j_gene: TRBJ2-4; abundance: NA; CDR3aa: CASSQEKTRQNIQYF; CDR3nt: TGCGCCAGCAGCCAAGAGAAGACTAGGCAAAACATTCAGTACTTC
v_gene: TRBV19; d_gene: TRBD1; j_gene: TRBJ1-6; abundance: NA; CDR3aa: CASSTTGDYNSPLHF; CDR3nt: TGTGCCAGTAGTACCACAGGGGACTATAATTCACCCCTCCACTTT
v_gene: TRBV30; d_gene: NA; j_gene: TRBJ2-3; abundance: NA; CDR3aa: CAWSVLALTDTQYF; CDR3nt: TGTGCCTGGAGTGTACTAGCTCTCACAGATACGCAGTATTTT